This entry lists 23 T cell receptor beta chains sequenced from one sample in a study of monozygotic twins with inflammatory bowel disease. Reprocessing the 5' RACE reads, TCRdb reports a single entry for every CDR3 protein and omits DNA. Its clone listing holds approximately 390,000 distinct CDR3 sequences. Sequenced input: blood. Source of these receptors: a human donor with ulcerative colitis or Crohn's disease, or a healthy co-twin of an affected twin (not recorded which).

V and J are TRBV12-3 or TRBV12-4 and TRBJ1-2; the TCRdb call, TRBD1, lacks DNA for checking. The CDR3 has 14 residues. CDR3 protein: CASSLTLSTGWNTF.

CDR3 sequence reads: CASSLAWTGRQYF. The genes are TRBV7-2 and TRBJ2-7; the D gene TCRdb calls, TRBD1, cannot be checked with no DNA. This CDR3 spans 13 amino acids. CDR1 is SGHTA and CDR2 is FQGNSA in the germline V gene.

The rearrangement joins TRBV6-5 to TRBJ2-2; the TRBD2 assignment by TCRdb is unverifiable without DNA. This CDR3 contains 19 residues. CDR1 and CDR2 (germline): MNHEY, SVGAGI. The CDR3 spells CASISALNSGLAMAGELFF.

V gene TRBV12-3 or TRBV12-4 combines with J gene TRBJ2-1. This CDR3 contains 16 residues. CDR3 loop: CASRFSRTSSYNEQFF.

This chain joins TRBV30 and TRBJ2-2; checking the TCRdb D call of TRBD1 is not possible without DNA. CDR1 GTSNPN and CDR2 SVGIG come from the germline V gene (reference sequence). The length of the CDR3 is 12 residues. The CDR3 sequence: CAWAWGAGELFF.

The CDR3 region is CASNTLAGAENEQFF. The chain employs TRBV12-3 or TRBV12-4 and TRBJ2-1; there is no DNA to check the TCRdb D call of TRBD2. This CDR3 region has 15 residues.

This chain connects TRBV7-9 to TRBJ2-7; the D call from TCRdb, TRBD2, cannot be confirmed without DNA. The CDR3 has 16 residues. CDR1 and CDR2 from the germline V gene are SEHNR and FQNEAQ (reference sequence). CDR3 protein: CASSPKGLAGEYEQYF.

CDR3: CASSWGQGPYEQYF. The rearrangement joins TRBV5-6 to TRBJ2-7; TCRdb outputs TRBD1, but without DNA this stays unchecked. Looked up from germline, CDR1 is SGHDT and CDR2 is YYEEEE. The CDR3 is 14 amino acids. The complete variable domain, with remaining parts taken from reference TRBV5-6 and TRBJ2-7, reads DAGVTQSPTHLIKTRGQQVTLRCSPKSGHDTVSWYQQALGQGPQFIFQYYEEEERQRGNFPDRFSGHQFPNYSSELNVNALLLGDSALYLCASSWGQGPYEQYFGPGTRLTVT.

V and J are TRBV9 and TRBJ1-2. Per the germline V gene, CDR1 is SGDLS and CDR2 is YYNGEE. There are 13 residues in the CDR3. CDR3 residues: CASSVTENYGYTF.

The chain carries TRBV7-3 and TRBJ2-3. Germline CDR1 SGHTA, CDR2 FQGTGA. This CDR3 spans 16 amino acids. This chain's CDR3 is CASSFKGGVQPDTQYF.

V and J are TRBV12-5 and TRBJ1-1; TCRdb picks TRBD1, but there is no DNA to check that call. Germline-derived CDR1 and CDR2 are LGHNT and FRNRAP. The CDR3 is 17 amino acids. Here the CDR3 reads CASGFAAGGTVNTEAFF.

This chain connects TRBV11-2 to TRBJ2-3. The germline gives CDR1 SGHAT, CDR2 FQNNGV. CDR3 length equals 15 residues. The CDR3 reads CASSWLYSRADTQYF.

J is TRBJ1-3 and V is TRBV7-2. The CDR3 length is 17 residues. CDR1 is SGHTA, CDR2 FQGNSA, per germline. The CDR3 sequence is CASSSRPTAFTGNTIYF.

The gene calls are TRBV18 and TRBJ1-2; with no DNA, the TCRdb D assignment of TRBD1 cannot be verified. From germline, CDR1 is KGHSH and CDR2 LQKENI. The CDR3 runs to 12 residues. CDR3 loop: CASSPDRDTYTF.

The chain uses TRBV24-1 and TRBJ2-1. CDR3 length equals 14 residues. Germline CDR1 KGHDR, CDR2 SFDVKD. The CDR3 spells CATSDLGFTNEQFF.

The V and J genes are TRBV3-1 and TRBJ2-5. This CDR3 region has 14 residues. Germline lookup yields CDR1 LGHDT and CDR2 YNNKEL (reference sequence). This CDR3 is CASSQDRLRGTQYF.

The V and J genes are TRBV7-9 and TRBJ2-3; checking the TCRdb D call of TRBD1 is not possible without DNA. Germline CDR1 reads SEHNR; CDR2 reads FQNEAQ (reference sequence). The CDR3 loop spans 16 amino acids. The CDR3 sequence: CASSLEWGGGTDKQYF. Complete variable domain (other parts from reference TRBV7-9 and TRBJ2-3): DTGVSQNPRHKITKRGQNVTFRCDPISEHNRLYWYRQTLGQGPEFLTYFQNEAQLEKSRLLSDRFSAERPKGSFSTLEIQRTEQGDSAMYLCASSLEWGGGTDKQYFGPGTRLTVL.

The J gene is TRBJ1-2, the V gene TRBV28; TCRdb designates TRBD1, a call that cannot be tested without DNA. This CDR3 has 18 residues. Germline V CDR1 and CDR2: MDHEN, SYDVKM. CDR3: CASSPASSGSWVGYGYTF.

The genes are TRBV19 and TRBJ2-2; TCRdb's D call of TRBD1 is untestable without DNA. The CDR3 spans 18 residues. Germline V gene data show CDR1 as LNHDA and CDR2 as SQIVND (reference sequence). The CDR3 protein is CASSNTPEGRRATGELFF.

CDR3 region: CASSYSGSSNTQYF. The chain is built from TRBV6-5 and TRBJ2-3; the D gene TCRdb calls, TRBD2, cannot be checked with no DNA. CDR3 length equals 14 residues. Germline-derived CDR1 and CDR2 are MNHEY and SVGAGI.

The rearrangement joins TRBV5-4 to TRBJ2-1. The CDR3 consists of 19 residues. CDR1 is SGHNT and CDR2 is YYREEE in the germline V gene (reference sequence). CDR3 protein: CASSLEWLGTGIGDNEQFF.

This sequence joins TRBV12-3 or TRBV12-4 and TRBJ1-1; TCRdb outputs TRBD1, but without DNA this stays unchecked. The CDR3 consists of 15 residues. The CDR3 is CASSLQGAQYTEAFF.

The J gene is TRBJ2-7, the V gene TRBV10-3. The CDR3 length is 12 residues. From germline, CDR1 is ENHRY and CDR2 SYGVKD. CDR3 in amino acids: CAISDTSYEQYF.